This entry lists 17 T cell receptor beta chains sequenced from one sample in a study of blood T cell repertoires in COVID-19. Sequencing was performed with immunoSEQ multiplex PCR; in TCRdb, only in-frame clones are kept and a portion is missing. This sample yields some 250,000 clones, of which around 88% are seen a single time; almost 2% belongs to the top ten. The sequencing input was peripheral blood. These receptors all stem from a man under 40 with active or convalescent COVID-19.

The chain couples TRBV3-1 (or the pseudogene TRBV3-2) to TRBJ2-3; 10 positions agree with TRBD2. Germline CDR1 and CDR2: LGHDT and YNNKEL (reference sequence). V was clipped by 3 bases and J by 7 bases; unmatched bases: 4. The CDR3 totals 14 residues. The CDR3 DNA is TGTGCCAGCAGCCACGCTAGCGGGGGACATACGCAGTATTTT. It specifies CASSHASGGHTQYF.

The V gene is TRBV12-3 or TRBV12-4, the J gene TRBJ1-5; D call uncertain. The CDR3 is made up of 13 amino acids. V lost 3 bases, J lost 5 bases, and 8 bases lay in between. As DNA, the CDR3 is TGTGCCAGCAGTTTTTCGCGAGATCAGCCCCAGCATTTT. Its protein product is CASSFSRDQPQHF.

This chain joins TRBV6-5 and TRBJ2-7; no clear D gene. V lost 2 bases, J lost 3 bases, and 14 bases lay in between. CDR3 length: 15 amino acids. From germline, CDR1 is MNHEY and CDR2 SVGAGI. This CDR3 is CASSYVWRRDYEQYF. The CDR3 nucleotides read TGTGCCAGCAGTTACGTGTGGCGGAGAGACTACGAGCAGTACTTC.

The chain links TRBV2 to TRBJ1-5; TRBD1 matches at 7 bases. The CDR3 has 14 residues. From germline, CDR1 is SNHLY and CDR2 FYNNEI. Trimming cost V 6 bases and J 3 bases; bases outside gene matches: 5. Here the CDR3 DNA reads TGTGCCAGCAGACGGGACAGTAACAATCAGCCCCAGCATTTT. Amino acids: CASRRDSNNQPQHF. The complete variable domain, with remaining parts taken from reference TRBV2 and TRBJ1-5, reads EPEVTQTPSHQVTQMGQEVILRCVPISNHLYFYWYRQILGQKVEFLVSFYNNEISEKSEIFDDQFSVERPDGSNFTLKIRSTKLEDSAMYFCASRRDSNNQPQHFGDGTRLSIL.

V and J are TRBV4-3 and TRBJ2-2; 9 nucleotides line up with TRBD1. Trimming cost V 4 bases and J 1 base; bases outside gene matches: 7. The germline V gene has CDR1 LGHNA and CDR2 YSLEER. The CDR3 totals 17 residues. The CDR3 is CASSLTQGARNTGELFF. The DNA for the CDR3 is TGCGCCAGCAGCCTTACACAGGGGGCGCGGAACACCGGGGAGCTGTTTTTT.

This clone was observed a single time. The V call is TRBV5-4, the J call TRBJ2-7; 11 bases fit TRBD2. Germline CDR1 reads SGHNT; CDR2 reads YYREEE (reference sequence). This CDR3 comprises 15 residues. J gave up 5 bases and V 0 bases, and 4 bases lay outside the gene matches. The chain's CDR3 is CASSLGLAGGNEQYF. Here the CDR3 DNA reads TGTGCCAGCAGCTTGGGTCTAGCGGGGGGTAACGAGCAGTACTTC.

The CDR3 DNA reads TGTGCCAGCAGCAGCGGGACAGGGTCCCGTCAGCCCCAGCATTTT. Translating it yields CASSSGTGSRQPQHF. The V gene is TRBV7-9, the J gene TRBJ1-5; the match to TRBD1 covers 9 bases. The V and J ends lost 5 bases and 6 bases, in that order; junction bases with no gene match: 8. The germline gives CDR1 SEHNR, CDR2 FQNEAQ (reference sequence). The CDR3 sequence is 15 residues long.

The V and J genes are TRBV6-5 and TRBJ1-2; TRBD1 might be the D (6 bases). This CDR3 is built from 14 residues. Germline V gene sequence: CDR1 MNHEY, CDR2 SVGAGI. V lost 3 bases, J lost 6 bases, and 14 bases lay in between. The CDR3 sequence: CASSYGEGDDGYTF. CDR3 nucleotides: TGTGCCAGCAGTTATGGGGAGGGGGATGATGGCTACACCTTC.

V usage is TRBV6-5 and J usage is TRBJ2-1; 8 positions match TRBD1. CDR1 is MNHEY and CDR2 is SVGAGI in the germline V gene. The junction had 3 bases not matched to a gene; V was cut back by 5 bases and J by 0 bases. The CDR3 spans 15 residues. The DNA for the CDR3 is TGTGCCAGCAGTCGACAGGGGAACTCCTACAATGAGCAGTTCTTC. This gives the protein CASSRQGNSYNEQFF.

The chain uses TRBV7-2 and TRBJ2-3; TRBD2 might be the D (7 bases). V was trimmed by 5 bases and J by 0 bases, leaving 15 bases between them. The germline gives CDR1 SGHTA, CDR2 FQGNSA. This CDR3 is built from 16 residues. This CDR3 is CASSDPGGPSTDTQYF. CDR3 sequence (DNA): TGTGCCAGCAGCGATCCGGGGGGCCCTAGCACAGATACGCAGTATTTT.

This clone was seen once. Written as DNA, the CDR3 is TGTGCCTGGACTCAGACGGACAGCCCAAACTCCTACGAGCAGTACTTC. It translates to CAWTQTDSPNSYEQYF. J is TRBJ2-7 and V is TRBV30, with D possibly being TRBD1 (6 bases). Germline V gene lookup returns CDR1 GTSNPN and CDR2 SVGIG (reference sequence). The V and J ends lost 4 bases and 0 bases respectively, with 19 bases between them. The CDR3 consists of 16 residues.

The rearrangement uses TRBV9 and TRBJ2-3; 9 positions agree with TRBD2. CDR3 length: 16 amino acids. Losses at the gene ends were 2 bases for V and 0 bases for J; bases not matched to a gene: 4. The V gene's germline CDR1 is SGDLS and CDR2 YYNGEE. As DNA, the CDR3 is TGTGCCAGCAGCGTTAGCGGGGGAGCTAGCACAGATACGCAGTATTTT. It translates to CASSVSGGASTDTQYF.

Only one count was recorded for this clone. This chain links TRBV5-4 with TRBJ1-5; 11 bases map to TRBD1. The V segment lost 4 bases and the J segment 3 bases; nucleotides outside the gene matches: 3. The CDR3 is 15 residues long. Germline V lookup: CDR1 SGHNT, CDR2 YYREEE (reference sequence). The CDR3 sequence: CASSVDRGPNQPQHF. CDR3 bases: TGTGCCAGCAGCGTGGACAGGGGGCCCAATCAGCCCCAGCATTTT.

This clone came up once. This chain links TRBV19 with TRBJ2-5; D possibly corresponds to TRBD1 (7 bases). The CDR3 covers 13 residues. The V gene lost 6 bases and the J gene lost 4 bases, with 12 bases spanning the gap. Germline V gene sequence: CDR1 LNHDA, CDR2 SQIVND (reference sequence). The CDR3 coding sequence is TGTGCCAGTAGCAGGGGGGCCTCAGAGACCCAGTACTTC. This encodes CASSRGASETQYF.

The chain has TRBV25-1 and TRBJ2-2, with 9 bases matching TRBD2. Unmatched junction bases numbered 5, after V lost 9 bases and J lost 3 bases. CDR1 is MGHDK, CDR2 SYGVNS, per germline. This CDR3 is built from 14 residues. CDR3 protein: CASRTSAYTGELFF. The DNA for the CDR3 is TGTGCCAGTAGGACTAGCGCGTACACCGGGGAGCTGTTTTTT.

The J gene is TRBJ2-5, the V gene TRBV3-1 (or the pseudogene TRBV3-2), with unresolved D. Trimming pared 4 bases from V and 6 bases from J, leaving 9 bases between. CDR1 and CDR2 (germline): LGHDT, YNNKEL (reference sequence). The CDR3 is made up of 12 amino acids. The CDR3 DNA is TGTGCCAGCAGCCTAGAGAGGAAGACCCAGTACTTC. Translating gives CASSLERKTQYF.

The J gene is TRBJ2-1, the V gene TRBV2; 8 nucleotides line up with TRBD2. V shed 6 bases, J shed 2 bases, and the junction held 6 bases outside the gene matches. In germline, CDR1 is SNHLY, CDR2 FYNNEI. The CDR3 extends over 15 amino acids. This CDR3 reads CASRALAGPYNEQFF. The CDR3 nucleotides read TGTGCCAGCAGGGCCCTAGCGGGCCCCTACAATGAGCAGTTCTTC. The variable domain in full, with the rest retrieved from reference TRBV2 and TRBJ2-1, is EPEVTQTPSHQVTQMGQEVILRCVPISNHLYFYWYRQILGQKVEFLVSFYNNEISEKSEIFDDQFSVERPDGSNFTLKIRSTKLEDSAMYFCASRALAGPYNEQFFGPGTRLTVL.